This TCR beta chain was recovered during a study of regulatory T cells in long-lasting Graves disease. Overall study context: Persistent Graves' disease denoted over 5 years of antithyroid drugs plus positive TSH receptor antibodies.

This clonotype has at least ten counts. Its antigen remains unknown. Study-level findings and limits: Newly diagnosed Graves' patients exceeded persistent ones in TCR diversity. There were preferences for TRBV28, TRBJ1-2 and TRBJ2-5 in persistent disease.

HTBI primers from iRepertoire and Arm-PCR of CDR3 regions yielded the TCR beta libraries. TCRdb reprocessed the multiplex PCR reads with MiXCR, giving one entry per CDR3 protein. Among around 460,000 distinct CDR3 sequences listed, approximately 22% were seen once. The V and J ends lost 7 bases and 1 base respectively, with 23 bases between them. Germline CDR1 SNHLY, CDR2 FYNNEI. The CDR3 is 17 residues long. Stated time point: persistent/refractory GD, antithyroid drugs over 5 years with positive TRAb. There was RNA extracted from PBMCs, and the TCR library was made from it. This TCR came from a female donor with Graves disease. Material: peripheral blood mononuclear cells (PBMCs), obtained when the disease was refractory, from a patient treated with antithyroid drugs. The rearrangement uses TRBV2 and TRBJ2-7, with unresolved D. The CDR3 sequence: CASKRGTTTLNSYEQYF. The CDR3, as DNA: TGTGCCAGCAAAAGAGGAACTACGACACTGAATTCCTACGAGCAGTACTTC.